The 28 T cell receptor beta chains listed next were all sequenced from one sample in a study of T cell responses to AZD1222 COVID-19 vaccine. Sequenced by immunoSEQ multiplex PCR; TCRdb stores in-frame clones only, minus some. The data hold about 82,000 clones, with roughly 80% observed a single time. The material sequenced was peripheral blood, taken 28 days after the second AZD1222 dose. The receptors originated from an adult who received the AZD1222 COVID-19 vaccine.

The chain links TRBV27 to TRBJ1-2, with D possibly matching TRBD1 (6 bases). The V end lost 6 bases, the J end lost 7 bases, and 21 bases lay between the germline ends. Per germline, CDR1 MNHEY and CDR2 SMNVEV (reference sequence). This CDR3 spans 15 amino acids. CDR3 sequence: CASSLMTDPQGGYTF. CDR3 DNA sequence: TGTGCCAGCAGCCTAATGACGGATCCACAGGGTGGCTACACCTTC.

In its sample, this clone was seen a few times. The gene calls are TRBV28 and TRBJ1-6; possibly TRBD1 for D (6 bases). V lost 2 bases and J lost 9, with 11 bases in between. CDR3 length equals 14 residues. Germline loops: CDR1 MDHEN, CDR2 SYDVKM. The CDR3 is CASSLPGARSPLHF. DNA for the CDR3: TGTGCCAGCAGTTTACCGGGGGCGCGTTCACCCCTCCACTTT.

This clone has only one observation. The J gene is TRBJ2-1, the V gene TRBV5-1; tentative D call: TRBD2 (6 bases). The germline V gene encodes CDR1 SGHRS and CDR2 YFSETQ. This CDR3 comprises 14 residues. V lost 1 base and J lost 5, with 10 bases in between. CDR3 residues: CASSLIAGNNEQFF. The CDR3 DNA reads TGCGCCAGCAGCTTGATCGCGGGGAACAATGAGCAGTTCTTC. The whole variable domain, remainder taken from reference TRBV5-1 and TRBJ2-1, is KAGVTQTPRYLIKTRGQQVTLSCSPISGHRSVSWYQQTPGQGLQFLFEYFSETQRNKGNFPGRFSGRQFSNSRSEMNVSTLELGDSALYLCASSLIAGNNEQFFGPGTRLTVL.

The V and J genes are TRBV20-1 and TRBJ2-3; 11 positions agree with TRBD2. This CDR3 contains 11 residues. Germline values: CDR1 DFQATT, CDR2 SNEGSKA (reference sequence). CDR3 DNA sequence: TGCAGGGGACTAGCGGCAGATACGCAGTATTTT. Encoded protein: CRGLAADTQYF.

The chain joins TRBV12-5 to TRBJ2-1, with 12 nucleotides matching TRBD2. The V gene end was trimmed by 9 bases and the J gene end by 0 bases; junction bases not matched to a gene: 24. The CDR3 has 22 residues. Looked up from germline, CDR1 is LGHNT and CDR2 is FRNRAP. CDR3 sequence reads: CARGPETKTTSGSALSYNEQFF. CDR3 in DNA: TGTGCTAGGGGTCCCGAAACAAAAACGACTAGCGGGAGCGCACTCTCCTACAATGAGCAGTTCTTC.

The chain employs TRBV4-3 and TRBJ2-3, with TRBD1 matching 9 bases. The ends lost 4 bases at V and 3 bases at J; junction bases unmatched: 5. The V gene's germline CDR1 is LGHNA and CDR2 YSLEER. The CDR3 loop spans 15 amino acids. The CDR3 loop is CASSLRDRVTDTQYF. CDR3 sequence (DNA): TGCGCCAGCAGCCTCAGGGACAGGGTAACAGATACGCAGTATTTT.

The chain employs TRBV27 and TRBJ1-1; 8 bases map to TRBD1. After removal of 6 bases from V and 4 bases from J, the junction contained 13 bases not matched to a gene. Germline V CDR1 and CDR2: MNHEY, SMNVEV (reference sequence). The CDR3 is made up of 16 amino acids. The CDR3 region is CASRSQGAGYGTEAFF. The DNA of the CDR3 is TGTGCCAGCAGATCGCAGGGGGCAGGGTATGGCACTGAAGCTTTCTTT.

The rearrangement joins TRBV5-1 to TRBJ2-2, with 12 bases fitting TRBD2. Germline-derived CDR1 and CDR2 are SGHRS and YFSETQ. The CDR3 extends over 17 amino acids. Trimming took 1 base from V and 5 from J; bases not matched to a gene: 6. For the CDR3, the DNA is TGCGCCAGCAGCTTGAAACCTAGCGGGAGGGAAACCGGGGAGCTGTTTTTT. Its translation: CASSLKPSGRETGELFF.

The chain employs TRBV19 and TRBJ1-5; 7 bases line up with TRBD1. V lost 9 bases, J lost 5 bases, and 10 bases stayed unmatched. Looked up from germline, CDR1 is LNHDA and CDR2 is SQIVND (reference sequence). This CDR3 region has 14 residues. CDR3 coding DNA: TGTGCCAGCGACGACAGGGTAGGATATCAGCCCCAGCATTTT. Translated: CASDDRVGYQPQHF.

The chain carries TRBV14 and TRBJ2-7; 14 bases line up with TRBD2. CDR3 length: 17 residues. V lost 1 base, J lost 4 bases, and 6 bases stayed unmatched. CDR1 and CDR2 from the germline V gene are SGHDN and FVKESK. The CDR3 protein is CASSQGLAGGRFYEQYF. CDR3 coding DNA: TGTGCCAGCAGCCAAGGACTAGCGGGAGGGCGGTTTTACGAGCAGTACTTC. Complete variable domain (other parts from reference TRBV14 and TRBJ2-7): EAGVTQFPSHSVIEKGQTVTLRCDPISGHDNLYWYRRVMGKEIKFLLHFVKESKQDESGMPNNRFLAERTGGTYSTLKVQPAELEDSGVYFCASSQGLAGGRFYEQYFGPGTRLTVT.

The chain couples TRBV5-4 to TRBJ1-2, with 8 bases identical to TRBD1. Trimming removed 4 bases from V and 4 bases from J; junction bases left unmatched: 12. Germline loops: CDR1 SGHNT, CDR2 YYREEE (reference sequence). The CDR3 has 16 residues. The CDR3, as DNA: TGTGCCAGCAGCCAATCTACGACAGGGGCGTTCTATGGCTACACCTTC. This codes for CASSQSTTGAFYGYTF. Looking up the rest from reference TRBV5-4 and TRBJ1-2 gives the full variable domain: ETGVTQSPTHLIKTRGQQVTLRCSSQSGHNTVSWYQQALGQGPQFIFQYYREEENGRGNFPPRFSGLQFPNYSSELNVNALELDDSALYLCASSQSTTGAFYGYTFGSGTRLTVV.

The genes are TRBV5-6 and TRBJ1-5, with D perhaps TRBD1 (5 bases). The CDR3 has 15 amino acids. CDR1 and CDR2 (germline): SGHDT, YYEEEE. The V gene lost 0 bases and the J gene lost 3 bases, with 10 bases spanning the gap. The CDR3 reads CASSLAGTPNQPQHF. For the CDR3, the DNA is TGTGCCAGCAGCTTGGCCGGGACCCCCAATCAGCCCCAGCATTTT.

This chain joins TRBV7-9 and TRBJ2-2; tentatively, D is TRBD1 (6 bases). The CDR3 sequence is 14 residues long. The germline V and J ends were trimmed by 2 bases and 3 bases, with 7 bases remaining between them. Looked up from germline, CDR1 is SEHNR and CDR2 is FQNEAQ (reference sequence). The CDR3 loop reads CASSLRTDTGELFF. The DNA for the CDR3 is TGTGCCAGCAGCTTAAGGACAGACACCGGGGAGCTGTTTTTT.

This clone was seen more than once but under ten times. The V gene is TRBV6-2 or TRBV6-3, the J gene TRBJ1-2; D unresolved. Germline V gene sequence: CDR1 MNHEY, CDR2 SVGEGT. CDR3 length equals 14 residues. Trimming pared 0 bases from V and 4 bases from J, leaving 9 bases between. The CDR3 is CASSYSGGGYGYTF. DNA for the CDR3: TGTGCCAGCAGTTACTCTGGCGGTGGCTATGGCTACACCTTC.

This clone was observed a handful of times. This chain links TRBV6-6 with TRBJ1-5; no clear D. The V gene lost 5 bases and the J gene lost 7 bases, with 6 bases spanning the gap. The CDR3 spans 11 residues. Germline CDR1 and CDR2: MNHNY and SVGAGI (reference sequence). The CDR3 DNA is TGTGCCAGCAGTGATGAGCAGCCCCAGCATTTT. Amino acid sequence: CASSDEQPQHF.

This chain connects TRBV18 to TRBJ2-7; 7 bases map to TRBD1. Germline CDR1 reads KGHSH; CDR2 reads LQKENI. V lost 6 bases, J lost 4 bases, and 0 bases stayed unmatched. CDR3 length: 11 amino acids. CDR3 in DNA: TGTGCCAGCTCGACAGGGTACGAGCAGTACTTC. This translates into CASSTGYEQYF.

The chain combines TRBV3-1 (or the pseudogene TRBV3-2) with TRBJ2-1; 15 nucleotides agree with TRBD2. The CDR3 spans 18 residues. The V and J ends lost 3 bases and 8 bases, in that order; junction bases with no gene match: 11. Germline V gene lookup returns CDR1 LGHDT and CDR2 YNNKEL (reference sequence). This CDR3 reads CASSHGTSGRMRIYEQFF. Here the CDR3 DNA reads TGTGCCAGCAGCCATGGGACTAGCGGGAGGATGAGGATCTATGAGCAGTTCTTC.

The chain combines TRBV10-3 with TRBJ2-2; a possible D gene is TRBD1 (5 bases). V was shortened by 10 bases and J by 2 bases, with 17 bases between the two germline ends. Germline CDR1 and CDR2: ENHRY and SYGVKD. This CDR3 contains 15 residues. CDR3 in DNA: TGTGCCAGTACTAAACAGGAGTTTAACACCGGGGAGCTGTTTTTT. Protein sequence: CASTKQEFNTGELFF.

The chain recombines TRBV21-1 with TRBJ2-1; the DNA was not compared with TRBD1, the D call given in the table. TRBV21-1 is a documented pseudogene. The CDR3 runs to 16 residues. The CDR3 DNA sequence: TGTGCCAGCAGCAAAGGGGCAGGGGTAACCTACAATGAGCAGTTCTTC. It encodes CASSKGAGVTYNEQFF.

The chain uses TRBV18 and TRBJ2-3, with D perhaps given as TRBD1 or TRBD2 (5 bases each). V was trimmed by 2 bases and J by 4 bases, leaving 7 bases between them. The CDR3 runs 13 residues. CDR1 and CDR2 (germline): KGHSH, LQKENI. The CDR3: CASSPSGPDTQYF. CDR3 in DNA: TGTGCCAGCTCACCATCGGGGCCAGATACGCAGTATTTT. The variable domain in full, with the rest retrieved from reference TRBV18 and TRBJ2-3, is NAGVMQNPRHLVRRRGQEARLRCSPMKGHSHVYWYRQLPEEGLKFMVYLQKENIIDESGMPKERFSAEFPKEGPSILRIQQVVRGDSAAYFCASSPSGPDTQYFGPGTRLTVL.

This chain joins TRBV7-2 and TRBJ1-6; D may be TRBD1 (6 bases). The germline V gene has CDR1 SGHTA and CDR2 FQGNSA. V dropped 0 bases and J dropped 10 bases, with 13 bases sitting between them. The CDR3 runs to 15 residues. The CDR3: CASSLAGAGGSPLHF. CDR3 in DNA: TGTGCCAGCAGCTTAGCGGGGGCAGGAGGGTCACCCCTCCACTTT.

This sequence joins TRBV6-5 and TRBJ2-1; 7 bases agree with TRBD2. Germline CDR1 MNHEY, CDR2 SVGAGI. The V segment lost 6 bases and the J segment 7 bases; nucleotides outside the gene matches: 12. The CDR3 length is 15 residues. CDR3 DNA: TGTGCCAGCAGAGGTGGCGCGGGAGTGTCAAATGAGCAGTTCTTC. It encodes CASRGGAGVSNEQFF.

The CDR3 region is CASSLGPSAFF. The CDR3 DNA follows: TGTGCCAGCAGCTTGGGGCCCAGTGCTTTCTTT. J is TRBJ1-1 and V is TRBV5-6; D is undetermined. The CDR3 extends over 11 amino acids. The V and J ends lost 0 bases and 11 bases respectively, with 8 bases between them. The germline gives CDR1 SGHDT, CDR2 YYEEEE.

The table lists this clone with a few counts. V is TRBV7-9 and J is TRBJ1-2; D is undetermined. The CDR3 has 14 amino acids. V dropped 1 base and J dropped 4 bases, with 10 bases sitting between them. Germline CDR1 reads SEHNR; CDR2 reads FQNEAQ (reference sequence). The CDR3 protein is CASSLVLSTYGYTF. The CDR3 nucleotides are TGTGCCAGCAGCTTAGTCCTCTCAACCTATGGCTACACCTTC.

The chain employs TRBV19 and TRBJ1-1; D is possibly TRBD1 (6 bases). Per germline, CDR1 LNHDA and CDR2 SQIVND (reference sequence). V shed 5 bases and J shed 1 base, with 8 bases lying between them. The CDR3 is 13 amino acids. CDR3 coding DNA: TGTGCCAGTAGTCAGGGGCGGAACACTGAAGCTTTCTTT. It translates to CASSQGRNTEAFF.

The chain is built from TRBV27 and TRBJ2-1; D may be TRBD2 (5 bases). Between the trimmed V and J ends, which lost 2 bases and 2 bases, there was a span of 13 bases. The germline V gene encodes CDR1 MNHEY and CDR2 SMNVEV (reference sequence). The CDR3 contains 16 residues. The CDR3 DNA is TGTGCCAGCAGTTTAACGGCGGGTGTCACCTACAATGAGCAGTTCTTC. Translating it yields CASSLTAGVTYNEQFF.

This chain joins TRBV6-4 and TRBJ2-2; TRBD1 matches at 7 bases. Trimming cost V 7 bases and J 2 bases; bases outside gene matches: 4. Germline V lookup: CDR1 MRHNA, CDR2 SNTAGT. The CDR3 totals 14 residues. The CDR3 here is CASKTGDNTGELFF. Written as DNA, the CDR3 is TGTGCCAGCAAAACAGGGGACAACACCGGGGAGCTGTTTTTT.

This clone was observed a few times. This rearrangement joins TRBV7-2 to TRBJ1-2; possibly TRBD1 for D (5 bases). Germline loops: CDR1 SGHTA, CDR2 FQGNSA. The CDR3 covers 14 residues. Trimming removed 5 bases from V and 5 bases from J, with 15 bases in between. DNA of the CDR3: TGTGCCAGCAGCCTTACCGGGACGGAGTATGGCTACACCTTC. Translating it yields CASSLTGTEYGYTF.